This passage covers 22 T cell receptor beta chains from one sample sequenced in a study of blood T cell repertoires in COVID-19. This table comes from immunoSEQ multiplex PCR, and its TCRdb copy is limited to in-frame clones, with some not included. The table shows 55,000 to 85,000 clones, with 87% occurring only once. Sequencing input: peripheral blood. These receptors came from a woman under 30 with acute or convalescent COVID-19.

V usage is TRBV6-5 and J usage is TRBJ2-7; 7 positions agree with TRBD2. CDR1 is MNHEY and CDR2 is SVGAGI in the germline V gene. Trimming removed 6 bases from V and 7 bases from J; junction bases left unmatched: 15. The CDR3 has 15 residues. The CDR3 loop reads CASSPRLGSGWEQYF. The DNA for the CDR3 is TGTGCCAGCAGCCCGAGATTAGGTAGCGGGTGGGAGCAGTACTTC.

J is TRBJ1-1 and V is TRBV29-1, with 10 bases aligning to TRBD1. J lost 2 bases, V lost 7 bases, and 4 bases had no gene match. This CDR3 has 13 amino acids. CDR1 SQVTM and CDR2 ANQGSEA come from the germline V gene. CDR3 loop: CSAETGGNTEAFF. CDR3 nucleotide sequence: TGCAGCGCCGAGACAGGGGGCAACACTGAAGCTTTCTTT.

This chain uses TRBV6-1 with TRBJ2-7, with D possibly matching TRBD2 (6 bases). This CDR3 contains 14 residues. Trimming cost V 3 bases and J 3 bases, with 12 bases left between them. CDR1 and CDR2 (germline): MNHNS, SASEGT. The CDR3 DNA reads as TGTGCCAGCAGTGACGGGGGTCTTTACTACGAGCAGTACTTC. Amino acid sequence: CASSDGGLYYEQYF.

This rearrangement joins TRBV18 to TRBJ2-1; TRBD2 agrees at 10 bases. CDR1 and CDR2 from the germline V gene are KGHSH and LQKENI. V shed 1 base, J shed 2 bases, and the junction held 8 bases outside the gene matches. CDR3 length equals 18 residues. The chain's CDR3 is CASSPQGVAGGTYNEQFF. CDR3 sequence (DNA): TGTGCCAGCTCACCACAAGGAGTAGCGGGAGGCACCTACAATGAGCAGTTCTTC.

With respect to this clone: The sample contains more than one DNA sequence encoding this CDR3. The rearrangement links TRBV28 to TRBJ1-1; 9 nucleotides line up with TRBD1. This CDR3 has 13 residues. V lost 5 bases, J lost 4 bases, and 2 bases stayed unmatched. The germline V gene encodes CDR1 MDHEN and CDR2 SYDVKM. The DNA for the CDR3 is TGTGCCAGCAGTCGGGACAGGGTCACTGAAGCTTTCTTT. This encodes CASSRDRVTEAFF.

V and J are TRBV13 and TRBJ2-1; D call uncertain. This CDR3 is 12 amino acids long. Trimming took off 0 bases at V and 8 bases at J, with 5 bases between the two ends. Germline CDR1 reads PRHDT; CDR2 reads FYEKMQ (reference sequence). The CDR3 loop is CASSLGGYEQFF. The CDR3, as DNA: TGTGCCAGCAGCTTAGGGGGCTATGAGCAGTTCTTC.

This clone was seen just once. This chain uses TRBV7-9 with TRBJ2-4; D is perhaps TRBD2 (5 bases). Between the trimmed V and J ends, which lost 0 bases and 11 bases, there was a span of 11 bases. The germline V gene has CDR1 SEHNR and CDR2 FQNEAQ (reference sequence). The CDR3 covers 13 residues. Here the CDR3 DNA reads TGTGCCAGCAGCTTAGCCCCCGGGATAGTTCAGTACTTC. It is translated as CASSLAPGIVQYF. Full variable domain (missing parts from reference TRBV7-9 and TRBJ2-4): DTGVSQNPRHKITKRGQNVTFRCDPISEHNRLYWYRQTLGQGPEFLTYFQNEAQLEKSRLLSDRFSAERPKGSFSTLEIQRTEQGDSAMYLCASSLAPGIVQYFGAGTRLSVL.

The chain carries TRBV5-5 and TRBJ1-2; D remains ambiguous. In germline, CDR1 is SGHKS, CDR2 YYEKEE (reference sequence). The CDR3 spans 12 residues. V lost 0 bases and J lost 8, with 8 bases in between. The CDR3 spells CASSLGEGGYTF. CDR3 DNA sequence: TGTGCCAGCAGCTTGGGGGAGGGCGGCTACACCTTC.

CDR3 in DNA: TGTGCCAGCAGCAAACCCGCGAAAATAGCGGGAGGATACATGAGCTCCTACGAGCAGTACTTC. It codes for CASSKPAKIAGGYMSSYEQYF. The genes are TRBV21-1 and TRBJ2-7; the table's D call, TRBD2, has no DNA check behind it. TRBV21-1 constitutes a pseudogene. CDR3 length: 21 amino acids.

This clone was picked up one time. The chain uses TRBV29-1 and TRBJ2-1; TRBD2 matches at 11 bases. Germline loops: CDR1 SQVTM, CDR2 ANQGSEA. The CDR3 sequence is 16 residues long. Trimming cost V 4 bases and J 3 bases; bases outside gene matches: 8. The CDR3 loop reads CSVVVILAGGYNEQFF. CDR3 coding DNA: TGCAGCGTTGTCGTGATCCTAGCGGGGGGCTACAATGAGCAGTTCTTC.

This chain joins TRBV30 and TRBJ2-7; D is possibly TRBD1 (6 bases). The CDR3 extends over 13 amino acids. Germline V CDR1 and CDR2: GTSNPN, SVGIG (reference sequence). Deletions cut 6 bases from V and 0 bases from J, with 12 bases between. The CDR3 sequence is CACRRDISYEQYF. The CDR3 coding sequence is TGTGCCTGCCGCCGGGACATCTCCTACGAGCAGTACTTC.

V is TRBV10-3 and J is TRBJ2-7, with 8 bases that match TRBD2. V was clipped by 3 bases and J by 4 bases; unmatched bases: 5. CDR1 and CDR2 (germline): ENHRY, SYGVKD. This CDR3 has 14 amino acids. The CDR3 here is CAISDGTSGYEQYF. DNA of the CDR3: TGTGCCATCAGTGACGGGACTAGTGGATACGAGCAGTACTTC.

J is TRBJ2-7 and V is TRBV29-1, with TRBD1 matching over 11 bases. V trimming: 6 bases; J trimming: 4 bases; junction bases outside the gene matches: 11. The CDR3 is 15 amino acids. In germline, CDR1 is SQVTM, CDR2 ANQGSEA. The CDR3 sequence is CSVVLRDRGMYEQYF. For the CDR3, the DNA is TGCAGCGTCGTTCTGAGGGACAGGGGGATGTACGAGCAGTACTTC.

CDR3 sequence (DNA): TGTGCCAGCAACCTAGCGGGAGAGGGTGGCAATGAGCAGTTCTTC. It encodes CASNLAGEGGNEQFF. This chain connects TRBV28 to TRBJ2-1; TRBD2 matches at 10 bases. Germline V CDR1 and CDR2: MDHEN, SYDVKM. J gave up 6 bases and V 7 bases, and 9 bases lay outside the gene matches. The CDR3 loop spans 15 amino acids.

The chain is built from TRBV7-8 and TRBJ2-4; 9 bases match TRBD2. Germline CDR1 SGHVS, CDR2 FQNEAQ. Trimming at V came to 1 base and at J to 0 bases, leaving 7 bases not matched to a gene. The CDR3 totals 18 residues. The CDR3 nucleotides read TGTGCCAGCAGCTTAGAGGGCGGGGGGGGCTTAGCCAAAAACATTCAGTACTTC. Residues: CASSLEGGGGLAKNIQYF.

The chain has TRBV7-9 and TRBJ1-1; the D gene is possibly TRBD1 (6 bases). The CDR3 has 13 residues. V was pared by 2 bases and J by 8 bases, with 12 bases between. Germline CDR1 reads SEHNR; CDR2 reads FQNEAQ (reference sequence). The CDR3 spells CASSLSRQGEAFF. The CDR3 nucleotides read TGTGCCAGCAGCTTAAGTCGGCAGGGGGAAGCTTTCTTT.

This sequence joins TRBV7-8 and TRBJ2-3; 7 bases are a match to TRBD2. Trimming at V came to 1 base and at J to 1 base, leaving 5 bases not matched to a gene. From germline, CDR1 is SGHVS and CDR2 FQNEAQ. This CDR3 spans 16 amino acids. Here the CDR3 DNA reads TGTGCCAGCAGCTTAGTGACGGGAGGTGGCACAGATACGCAGTATTTT. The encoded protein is CASSLVTGGGTDTQYF.

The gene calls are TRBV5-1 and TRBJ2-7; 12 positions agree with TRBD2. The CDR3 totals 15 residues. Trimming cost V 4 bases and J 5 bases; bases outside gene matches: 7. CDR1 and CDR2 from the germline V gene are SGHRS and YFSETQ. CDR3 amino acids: CASSSGLAGKNEQYF. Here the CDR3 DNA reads TGCGCCAGCAGCAGCGGACTAGCGGGGAAGAACGAGCAGTACTTC.

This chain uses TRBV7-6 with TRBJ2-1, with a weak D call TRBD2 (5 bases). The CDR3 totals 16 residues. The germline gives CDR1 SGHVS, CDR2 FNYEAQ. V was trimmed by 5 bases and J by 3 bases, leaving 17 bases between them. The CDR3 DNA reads TGTGCCAGCAGCCCCCGGTTGGGAGAGGGCTACAATGAGCAGTTCTTC. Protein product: CASSPRLGEGYNEQFF.

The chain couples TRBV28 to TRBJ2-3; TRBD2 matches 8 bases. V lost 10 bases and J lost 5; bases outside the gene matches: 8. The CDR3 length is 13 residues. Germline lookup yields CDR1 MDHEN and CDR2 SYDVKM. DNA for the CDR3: TGTGCCACCACGGGGGGGGTGGGAGATACGCAGTATTTT. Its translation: CATTGGVGDTQYF.

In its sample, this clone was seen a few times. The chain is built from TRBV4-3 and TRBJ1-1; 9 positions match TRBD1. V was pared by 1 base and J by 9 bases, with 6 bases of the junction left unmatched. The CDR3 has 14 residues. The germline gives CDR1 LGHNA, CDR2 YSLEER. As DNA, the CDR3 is TGCGCCAGCAGCCAAGGATCGGGACAGGGAAAAGCTTTCTTT. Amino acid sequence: CASSQGSGQGKAFF.

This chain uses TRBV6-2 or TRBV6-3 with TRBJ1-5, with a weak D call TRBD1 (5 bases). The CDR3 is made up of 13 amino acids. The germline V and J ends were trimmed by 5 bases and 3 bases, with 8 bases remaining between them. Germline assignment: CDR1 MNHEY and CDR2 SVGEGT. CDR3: CASSGADNQPQHF. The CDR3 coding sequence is TGTGCCAGCAGTGGGGCAGACAATCAGCCCCAGCATTTT.